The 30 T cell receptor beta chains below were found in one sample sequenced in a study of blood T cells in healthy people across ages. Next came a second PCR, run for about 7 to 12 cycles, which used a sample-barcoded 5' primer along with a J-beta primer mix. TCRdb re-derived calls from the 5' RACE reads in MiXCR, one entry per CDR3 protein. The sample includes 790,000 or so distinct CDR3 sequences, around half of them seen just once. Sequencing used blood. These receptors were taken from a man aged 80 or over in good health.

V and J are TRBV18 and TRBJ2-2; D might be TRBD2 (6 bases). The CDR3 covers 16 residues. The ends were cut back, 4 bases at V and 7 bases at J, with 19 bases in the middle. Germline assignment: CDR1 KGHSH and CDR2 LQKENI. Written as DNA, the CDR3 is TGTGCCAGCTCACTACCGGGACTGCGAGGTGGCGGGGAGCTGTTTTTT. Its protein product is CASSLPGLRGGGELFF.

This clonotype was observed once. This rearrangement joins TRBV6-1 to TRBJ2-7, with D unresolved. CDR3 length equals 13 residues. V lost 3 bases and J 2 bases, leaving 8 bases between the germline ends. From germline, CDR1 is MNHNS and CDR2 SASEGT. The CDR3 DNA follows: TGTGCCAGCAGTGATGGCAAAGCCTACGAGCAGTACTTC. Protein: CASSDGKAYEQYF.

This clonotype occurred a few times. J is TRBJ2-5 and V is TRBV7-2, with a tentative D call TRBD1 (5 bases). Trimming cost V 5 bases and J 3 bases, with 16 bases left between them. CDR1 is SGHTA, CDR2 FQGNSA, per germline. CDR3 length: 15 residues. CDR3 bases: TGTGCCAGCAGCCGCGACCACAGGTTAGAAGAGACCCAGTACTTC. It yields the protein CASSRDHRLEETQYF.

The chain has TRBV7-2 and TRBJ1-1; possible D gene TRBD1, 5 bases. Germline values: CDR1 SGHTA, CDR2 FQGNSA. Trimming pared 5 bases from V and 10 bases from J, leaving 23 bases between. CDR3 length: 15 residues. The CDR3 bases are TGTGCCAGCAGCCCTCCTATGGCCCGGTATGGGGCAGCTTTCTTT. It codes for CASSPPMARYGAAFF.

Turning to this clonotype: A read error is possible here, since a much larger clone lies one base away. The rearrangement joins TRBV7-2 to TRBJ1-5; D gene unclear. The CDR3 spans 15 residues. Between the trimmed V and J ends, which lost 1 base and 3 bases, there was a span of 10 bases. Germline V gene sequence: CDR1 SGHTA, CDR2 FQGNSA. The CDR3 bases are TGTGCCAGCAGCTTAGGTGGCCAGTCCAATCAGCCCCAGCATTTT. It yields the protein CASSLGGQSNQPQHF.

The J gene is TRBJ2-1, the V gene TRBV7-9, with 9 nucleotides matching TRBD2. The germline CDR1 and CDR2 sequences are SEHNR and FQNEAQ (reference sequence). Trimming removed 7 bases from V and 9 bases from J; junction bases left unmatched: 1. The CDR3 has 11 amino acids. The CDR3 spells CASTSGIEQFF. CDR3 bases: TGTGCCAGCACTAGCGGGATTGAGCAGTTCTTC. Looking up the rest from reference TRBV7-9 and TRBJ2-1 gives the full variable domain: DTGVSQNPRHKITKRGQNVTFRCDPISEHNRLYWYRQTLGQGPEFLTYFQNEAQLEKSRLLSDRFSAERPKGSFSTLEIQRTEQGDSAMYLCASTSGIEQFFGPGTRLTVL.

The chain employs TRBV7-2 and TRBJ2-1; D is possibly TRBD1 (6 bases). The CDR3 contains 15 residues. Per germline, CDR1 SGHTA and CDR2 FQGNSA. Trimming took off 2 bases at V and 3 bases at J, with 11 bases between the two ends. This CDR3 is CASSLIQGYYNEQFF. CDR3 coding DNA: TGTGCCAGCAGCTTAATTCAGGGGTACTACAATGAGCAGTTCTTC.

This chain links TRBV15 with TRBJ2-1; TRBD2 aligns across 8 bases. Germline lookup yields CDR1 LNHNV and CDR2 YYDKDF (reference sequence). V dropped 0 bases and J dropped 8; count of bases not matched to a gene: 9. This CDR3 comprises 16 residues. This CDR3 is CATSRERAGGSDEQFF. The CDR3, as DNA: TGTGCCACCAGCAGAGAACGGGCGGGAGGTAGTGATGAGCAGTTCTTC.

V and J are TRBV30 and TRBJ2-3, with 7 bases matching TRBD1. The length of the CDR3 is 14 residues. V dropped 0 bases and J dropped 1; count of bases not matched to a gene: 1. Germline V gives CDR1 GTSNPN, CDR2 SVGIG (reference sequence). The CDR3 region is CAWSVDRGTDTQYF. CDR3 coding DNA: TGTGCCTGGAGTGTTGACAGGGGCACAGATACGCAGTATTTT.

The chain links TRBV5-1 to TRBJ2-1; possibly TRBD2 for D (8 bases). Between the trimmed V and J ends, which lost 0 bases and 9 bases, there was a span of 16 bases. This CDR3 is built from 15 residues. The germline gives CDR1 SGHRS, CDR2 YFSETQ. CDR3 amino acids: CASSLDGRGHSEQFF. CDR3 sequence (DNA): TGCGCCAGCAGCTTGGACGGGAGGGGGCACTCTGAGCAGTTCTTC. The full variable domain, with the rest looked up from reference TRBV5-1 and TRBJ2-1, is KAGVTQTPRYLIKTRGQQVTLSCSPISGHRSVSWYQQTPGQGLQFLFEYFSETQRNKGNFPGRFSGRQFSNSRSEMNVSTLELGDSALYLCASSLDGRGHSEQFFGPGTRLTVL.

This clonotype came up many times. CDR3 loop: CASSEEPADRGRETQYF. CDR3 bases: TGTGCCAGCAGCGAAGAACCCGCCGACAGGGGCCGAGAGACCCAGTACTTC. V and J are TRBV7-2 and TRBJ2-5, with TRBD1 identical over 8 bases. This CDR3 has 17 amino acids. Germline CDR1 and CDR2: SGHTA and FQGNSA. Trimming cost V 5 bases and J 4 bases; bases outside gene matches: 15.

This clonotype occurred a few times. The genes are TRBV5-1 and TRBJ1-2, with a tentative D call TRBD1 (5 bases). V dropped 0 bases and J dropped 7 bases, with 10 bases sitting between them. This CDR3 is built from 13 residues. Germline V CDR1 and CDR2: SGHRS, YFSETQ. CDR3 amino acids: CASSLEGRSGYTF. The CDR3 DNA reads TGCGCCAGCAGCTTGGAGGGGAGGAGTGGCTACACCTTC.

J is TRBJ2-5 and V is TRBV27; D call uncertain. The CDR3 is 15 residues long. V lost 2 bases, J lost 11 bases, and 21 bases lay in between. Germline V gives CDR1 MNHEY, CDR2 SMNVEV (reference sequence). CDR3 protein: CASSLVGVFYNEQYF. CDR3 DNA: TGTGCCAGCAGTTTAGTGGGCGTCTTCTACAATGAGCAGTACTTC.

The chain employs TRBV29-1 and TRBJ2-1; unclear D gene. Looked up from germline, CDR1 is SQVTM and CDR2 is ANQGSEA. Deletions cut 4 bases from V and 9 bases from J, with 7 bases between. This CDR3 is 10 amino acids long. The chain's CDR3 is CSVGNGEQFF. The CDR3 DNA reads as TGCAGCGTTGGGAATGGTGAGCAGTTCTTC.

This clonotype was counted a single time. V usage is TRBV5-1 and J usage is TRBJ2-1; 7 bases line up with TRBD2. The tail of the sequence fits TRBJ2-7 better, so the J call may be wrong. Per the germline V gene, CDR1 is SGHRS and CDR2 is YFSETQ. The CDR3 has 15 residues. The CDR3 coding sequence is TGCGCCAGCAGCCCGTCGCGGGGGATCTACAATGAGCAGTACTTC. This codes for CASSPSRGIYNEQYF.

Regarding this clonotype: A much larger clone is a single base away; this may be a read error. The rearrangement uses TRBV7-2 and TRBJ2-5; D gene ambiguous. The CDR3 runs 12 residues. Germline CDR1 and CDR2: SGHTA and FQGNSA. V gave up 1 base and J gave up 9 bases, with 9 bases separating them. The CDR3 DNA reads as TGTGCCAGCAGCTTAGGGTGGGCGGCCCAGTACTTC. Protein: CASSLGWAAQYF.

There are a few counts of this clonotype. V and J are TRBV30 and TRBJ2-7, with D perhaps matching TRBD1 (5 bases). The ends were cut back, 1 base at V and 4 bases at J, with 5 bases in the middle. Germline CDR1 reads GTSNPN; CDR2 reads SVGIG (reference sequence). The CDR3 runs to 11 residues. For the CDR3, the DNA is TGTGCCTGGAGTGGACAGTACGAGCAGTACTTC. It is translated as CAWSGQYEQYF.

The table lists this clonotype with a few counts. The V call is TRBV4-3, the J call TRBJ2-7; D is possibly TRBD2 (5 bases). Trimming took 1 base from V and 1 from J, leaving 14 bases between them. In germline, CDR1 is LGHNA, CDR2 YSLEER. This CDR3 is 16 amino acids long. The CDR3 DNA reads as TGCGCCAGCAGCCAAGCCCCGGGGTGGGATTCCTACGAGCAGTACTTC. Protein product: CASSQAPGWDSYEQYF.

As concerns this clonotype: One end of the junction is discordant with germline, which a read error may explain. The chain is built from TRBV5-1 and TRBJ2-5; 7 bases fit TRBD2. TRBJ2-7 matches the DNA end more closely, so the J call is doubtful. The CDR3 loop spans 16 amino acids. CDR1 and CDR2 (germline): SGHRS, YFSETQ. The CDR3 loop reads CTSSTGGAWQVNEQYF. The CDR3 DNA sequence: TGCACCAGCAGCACGGGAGGTGCGTGGCAGGTCAACGAGCAGTACTTC.

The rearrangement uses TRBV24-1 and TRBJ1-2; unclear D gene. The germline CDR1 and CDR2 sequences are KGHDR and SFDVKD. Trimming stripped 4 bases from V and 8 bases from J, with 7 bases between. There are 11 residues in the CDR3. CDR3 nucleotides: TGTGCCACCAGTGAAGGGCACGGCTACACCTTC. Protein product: CATSEGHGYTF.

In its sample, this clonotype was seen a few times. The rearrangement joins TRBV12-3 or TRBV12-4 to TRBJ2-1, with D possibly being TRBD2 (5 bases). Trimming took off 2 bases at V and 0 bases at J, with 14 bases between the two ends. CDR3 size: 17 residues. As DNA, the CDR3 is TGTGCCAGCAGTTTAAGGGATCCGGGGAGCTCCTACAATGAGCAGTTCTTC. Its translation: CASSLRDPGSSYNEQFF.

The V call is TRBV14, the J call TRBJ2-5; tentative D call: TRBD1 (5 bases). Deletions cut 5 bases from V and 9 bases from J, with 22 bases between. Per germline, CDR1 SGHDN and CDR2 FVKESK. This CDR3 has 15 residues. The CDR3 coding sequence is TGTGCCAGCAGCTGGGGAACTTGGCAGGGAAAGGCCCAGTACTTC. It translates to CASSWGTWQGKAQYF.

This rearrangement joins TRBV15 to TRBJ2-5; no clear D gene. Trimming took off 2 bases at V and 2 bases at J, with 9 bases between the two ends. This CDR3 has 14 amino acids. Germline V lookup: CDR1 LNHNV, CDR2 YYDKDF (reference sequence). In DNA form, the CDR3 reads TGTGCCACCAGCAGAAGACGGCTACAAGAGACCCAGTACTTC. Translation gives CATSRRRLQETQYF.

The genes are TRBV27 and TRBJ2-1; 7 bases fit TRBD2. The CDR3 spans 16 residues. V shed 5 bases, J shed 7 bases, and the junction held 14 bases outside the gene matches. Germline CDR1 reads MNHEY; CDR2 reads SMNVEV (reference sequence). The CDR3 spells CASSTRRAGVWNEQFF. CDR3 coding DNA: TGTGCCAGCAGTACCCGGAGGGCGGGAGTATGGAATGAGCAGTTCTTC.

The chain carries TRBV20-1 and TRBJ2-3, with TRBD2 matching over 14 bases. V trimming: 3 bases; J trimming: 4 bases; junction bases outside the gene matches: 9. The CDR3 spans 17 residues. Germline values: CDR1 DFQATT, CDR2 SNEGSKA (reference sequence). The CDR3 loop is CSASSPGLAGEADTQYF. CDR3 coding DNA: TGCAGTGCTAGTTCTCCGGGACTAGCGGGAGAAGCAGATACGCAGTATTTT.

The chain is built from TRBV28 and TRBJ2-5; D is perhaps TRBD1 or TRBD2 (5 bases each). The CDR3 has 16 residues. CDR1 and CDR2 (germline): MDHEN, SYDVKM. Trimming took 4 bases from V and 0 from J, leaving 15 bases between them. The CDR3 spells CASSYYGAMYQETQYF. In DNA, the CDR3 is TGTGCCAGCAGTTACTACGGGGCCATGTACCAAGAGACCCAGTACTTC. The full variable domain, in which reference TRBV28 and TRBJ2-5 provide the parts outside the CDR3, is DVKVTQSSRYLVKRTGEKVFLECVQDMDHENMFWYRQDPGLGLRLIYFSYDVKMKEKGDIPEGYSVSREKKERFSLILESASTNQTSMYLCASSYYGAMYQETQYFGPGTRLLVL.

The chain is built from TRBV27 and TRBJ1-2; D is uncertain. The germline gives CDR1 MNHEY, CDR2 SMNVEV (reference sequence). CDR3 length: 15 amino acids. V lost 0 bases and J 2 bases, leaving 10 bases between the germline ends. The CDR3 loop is CASSLSWAANYGYTF. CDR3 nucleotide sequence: TGTGCCAGCAGTTTATCTTGGGCCGCCAACTATGGCTACACCTTC.

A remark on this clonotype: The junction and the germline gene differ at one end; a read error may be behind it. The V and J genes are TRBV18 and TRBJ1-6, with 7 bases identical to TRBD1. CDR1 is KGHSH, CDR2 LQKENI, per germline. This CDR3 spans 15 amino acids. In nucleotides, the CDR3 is TGTGCCAGCTCACAAGCAATCTACAGGGGATCACTCCTCCACTTT. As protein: CASSQAIYRGSLLHF.

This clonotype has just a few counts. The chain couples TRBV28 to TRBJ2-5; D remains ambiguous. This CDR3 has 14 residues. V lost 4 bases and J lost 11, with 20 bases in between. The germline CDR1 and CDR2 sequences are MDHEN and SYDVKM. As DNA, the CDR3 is TGTGCCAGCAGTTCGACGGTCTATGCCAATGAGCAGTACTTC. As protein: CASSSTVYANEQYF.

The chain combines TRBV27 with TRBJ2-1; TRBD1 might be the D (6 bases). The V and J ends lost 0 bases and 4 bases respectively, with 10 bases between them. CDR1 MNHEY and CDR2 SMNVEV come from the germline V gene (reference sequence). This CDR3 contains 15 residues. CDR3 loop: CASSLSVTGYNEQFF. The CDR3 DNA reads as TGTGCCAGCAGTTTATCTGTGACAGGTTACAATGAGCAGTTCTTC.